These T cell receptor beta chains were read from a single sample in a study of shared T cell receptors in the human thymus. Assay: immunoSEQ multiplex PCR; the TCRdb copy retains only in-frame clones and omits some. The sample consists of about 660,000 clones, 85% to 90% of them appearing once. The same data also contributed to another study, on human thymus T cells.

Sequencing was performed on thymocytes. The receptors were gathered from a boy under three years old with a congenital heart defect. CDR3s leave out the opening cysteine and the closing phenylalanine or tryptophan. Fields, in order: J gene, clone size, V gene, CDR3 protein. Not every row has a clone size; where given, it reads once, few, many or a size class.

>TRBJ2-7|.|TRBV2
ASSVGSPPYEQY
>TRBJ1-1|.|TRBV30
AWSVDWAQGAPEAF
>TRBJ2-7|.|TRBV15
ATSREFVTGIYEQY
>TRBJ2-7|.|TRBV4-1
ASSQELMESYEQY
>TRBJ1-5|.|TRBV7-4
ASSFWH
>TRBJ2-1|.|TRBV5-6
ASSLGLALLRSYNEQF
>TRBJ2-5|.|TRBV2
ASSGPGGRETQY
>TRBJ2-1|.|TRBV5-4
ASSWAPGAGGPVDEQF
>TRBJ2-1|.|TRBV11-2
ASRVRGSPYNEQF
>TRBJ1-5|.|TRBV5-8
ASSPREGDGPQH
>TRBJ1-4|once|TRBV25-1
ASSEEGGTGYEKLF
>TRBJ2-2|.|TRBV4-1
ASSLLQGLAKNTGELF
>TRBJ1-5|.|TRBV25-1
ASSDRGRARGSNQPQH
>TRBJ2-5|.|TRBV20-1
SARGEETQY
>TRBJ1-1|few|TRBV27
ASSFSVNTEAF
>TRBJ2-7|few|TRBV5-6
ASSLRAGVTEQY
>TRBJ1-2|.|TRBV14
ASSQDGGYGYT
>TRBJ2-4|once|TRBV7-2
ASSLTGGIDIQY
>TRBJ2-5|.|TRBV5-8
ASSHRKGQANQETQY
>TRBJ2-2|.|TRBV27
ASSPGTSGRIRGGELF
>TRBJ2-1|.|TRBV30
AWSVRGLAVPNEQF
>TRBJ1-2|few|TRBV25-1
ASSGELNRGGYGYT
>TRBJ2-7|.|TRBV28
ASNPRQGYEQY
>TRBJ2-1|.|TRBV4-1
ASSQVRVYNEQF
>TRBJ2-7|.|TRBV15
ATSREREGPYEQY
>TRBJ2-3|.|TRBV2
ASSDQKSGRDTQY
>TRBJ2-3|few|TRBV9
ASSVPLANHLTDTQY
>TRBJ2-5|.|TRBV5-1
ASSFGNRGWLGMAQETQY
>TRBJ2-1|.|TRBV28
ASSLKSRGGQF
>TRBJ2-7|.|TRBV2
ASSLDRGSSYEQY
>TRBJ1-5|.|TRBV6-5
ASSSGETLSNQPQH
>TRBJ2-7|.|TRBV6-5
ASSYKAQRALWEQY
>TRBJ1-1|.|TRBV11-3
ASSPQGQTEAF
>TRBJ2-7|.|TRBV7-3
ASSMDSSHEQY
>TRBJ1-1|.|TRBV19
ASSTPYRVNTEAF
>TRBJ2-7|.|TRBV4-2
ASSQEDSLRQY
>TRBJ2-7|.|TRBV6-1
ASSEGLAGKLTPYEQY
>TRBJ2-1|.|TRBV28
ASSLVHHSGNSYNEQF
>TRBJ2-5|.|TRBV6-1
ASSEGEGGAKTQY
>TRBJ1-2|.|TRBV30
AWRFGGDYGYT
>TRBJ2-2|few|TRBV7-9
ASSFRDRGPSGGELF
>TRBJ2-1|.|TRBV6-5
ASSYSEVGVENEQF
>TRBJ2-1|.|TRBV15
ATSRAISGKDGEQF
>TRBJ2-7|.|TRBV6-5
ASSYSAQGALHEQY
>TRBJ2-1|.|TRBV7-2
ASSQGLTNEQF
>TRBJ2-1|few|TRBV18
ASSPPPRREGGNEQF
>TRBJ1-1|once|TRBV11-2
ASSLARQVWTEAF
>TRBJ2-5|.|TRBV4-2
ASSQGERLGGETQY
>TRBJ2-7|once|TRBV9
ASSEGGRSSYEQY
>TRBJ1-5|.|TRBV6-1
ASSDEGDNQPQH
>TRBJ1-5|.|TRBV27
ASSFGTGVGNQPQH
>TRBJ2-5|.|TRBV27
ASSLCGSGSSETQY